This TCR beta chain was captured in a study of cytomegalovirus exposure and HLA in healthy donors. Amplification used 60 Vbeta primers and 13 Jbeta primers. Repertoires were generated with immunoSEQ multiplex PCR, while TCRdb's copy carries only in-frame clones and drops some. The sample has around 160,000 clones; 75% to 90% are singletons. CDR3 length: 14 amino acids. Germline V gene lookup returns CDR1 SGHRS and CDR2 YFSETQ. Sequencing was carried out using PBMCs. The gene calls are TRBV5-1 and TRBJ2-5; the match to TRBD1 covers 9 bases. The assigned J gene may be wrong: the sequence end matches TRBJ2-7 better. This sequence was found in a man in his late teens or twenties in good health and CMV-seropositive. In DNA, the CDR3 is TGCGCCAGCAGCTTGGCGGGACAGGGCCTCGAGCAGTACTTC. Translating gives CASSLAGQGLEQYF.